The following is a TCR beta chain sequence with its context. The antigen remains unidentified. An end of the junction does not agree with germline; a read error may underlie this. These data belong to a study of T cells in Graves' hyperthyroidism and ophthalmopathy. This CDR3 is built from 15 residues. CDR1 is SEHNR and CDR2 is FQNEAQ in the germline V gene (reference sequence). The TCR beta CDR3 regions underwent amplification using RNA transcripts as the source. The HTBI set primed first-round TCR CDR3 RT-PCR. MiXCR, run by TCRdb on the multiplex PCR reads, gives a single entry per CDR3 protein. The sample contains 560,000 or so distinct CDR3 sequences, just over 45% of which appear only once. Study-wide results and limits: In the blood, most expanded thyroid clonotypes above 0.001 appeared as well.

Graves' hyperthyroidism was deemed stable absent ophthalmopathy progression within 18 months. Patients having uncontrolled infection, another autoimmune disease, pregnancy or lactation were not included. Thyroid ultrasound and orbital computed tomography, with clinical symptoms and serum thyroxine and TRAb, informed diagnoses. This TCR derives from a woman younger than 35 with Graves' hyperthyroidism. Specimen: peripheral blood or thyroid tissue (not recorded which). This chain connects TRBV7-9 to TRBJ1-4; no firm D call. The CDR3 region is CASSLPVARNEELFF. The DNA of the CDR3 is TGTGCCAGCAGCTTACCCGTGGCGCGGAATGAAGAACTGTTTTTT.